This T cell receptor beta chain was recorded in a study of cytomegalovirus exposure and HLA in healthy donors. For this clone: Its antigen remains unknown.

Germline V gene data show CDR1 as SGHTA and CDR2 as FQGTGA. CDR3 size: 17 residues. V shed 0 bases and J 1 base; nucleotides not matched to a gene: 7. Overall study findings and caveats: Upon later analysis, TCR association rates were observed to vary by HLA locus, being highest for DRB1 and lowest for HLA-C. There was a cluster of highly shared sequence variants that was likely a sequencing artifact.

It was with 60 Vbeta and 13 Jbeta primers that the PCR ran. Original data processing: Roughly 73 million unique TCR beta chains, roughly 11 million of them shared, were counted by a later analysis. Generated by immunoSEQ multiplex PCR, the TCRdb table keeps only in-frame clones and is missing some. V and J calls and clone size are copied from that table; D and trimming were computed from the DNA. The sample gives roughly 120,000 clones, about 10% of which show up once; 2.5% to 3.5% is in the top ten. Specimen: PBMCs. This clonotype was sampled from a young man in good health and CMV-seronegative. This chain uses TRBV7-3 with TRBJ2-3; 7 nucleotides match TRBD2. As DNA, the CDR3 is TGTGCCAGCAGCTTAACGCAGAGGGAGGGACGCACAGATACGCAGTATTTT. This codes for CASSLTQREGRTDTQYF.